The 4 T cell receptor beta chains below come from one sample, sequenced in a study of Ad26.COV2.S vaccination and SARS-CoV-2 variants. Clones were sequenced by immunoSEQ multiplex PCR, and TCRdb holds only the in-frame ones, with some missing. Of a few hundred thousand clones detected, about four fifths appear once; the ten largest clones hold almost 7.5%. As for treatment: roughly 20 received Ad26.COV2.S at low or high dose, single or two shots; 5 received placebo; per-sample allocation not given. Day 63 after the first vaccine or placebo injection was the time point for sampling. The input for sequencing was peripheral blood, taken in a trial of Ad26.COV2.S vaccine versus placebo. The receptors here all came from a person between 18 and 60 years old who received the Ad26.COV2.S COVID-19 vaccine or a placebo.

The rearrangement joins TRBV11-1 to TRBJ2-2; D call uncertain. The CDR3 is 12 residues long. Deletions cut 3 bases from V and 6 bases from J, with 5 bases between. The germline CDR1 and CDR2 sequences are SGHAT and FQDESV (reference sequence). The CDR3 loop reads CASSFGSGELFF. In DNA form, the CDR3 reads TGTGCCAGCAGCTTCGGGTCCGGGGAGCTGTTTTTT. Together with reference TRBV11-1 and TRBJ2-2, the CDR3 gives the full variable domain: EAEVAQSPRYKITEKSQAVAFWCDPISGHATLYWYRQILGQGPELLVQFQDESVVDDSQLPKDRFSAERLKGVDSTLKIQPAELGDSAMYLCASSFGSGELFFGEGSRLTVL.

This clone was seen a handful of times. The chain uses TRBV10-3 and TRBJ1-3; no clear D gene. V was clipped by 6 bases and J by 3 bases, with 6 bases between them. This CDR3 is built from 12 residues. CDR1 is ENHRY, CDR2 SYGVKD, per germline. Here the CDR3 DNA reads TGTGCCATCAGCCTCTTTGGAAACACCATATATTTT. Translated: CAISLFGNTIYF.

The CDR3 nucleotides are TGTGCCAGCAGCCCAAGGACGGTCTATGGAAACACCATATATTTT. Its translation is CASSPRTVYGNTIYF. V gene TRBV14 combines with J gene TRBJ1-3; D remains ambiguous. V lost 4 bases, J lost 3 bases, and 13 bases lay in between. Germline-derived CDR1 and CDR2 are SGHDN and FVKESK. This CDR3 spans 15 amino acids. Combining the CDR3 with reference TRBV14 and TRBJ1-3 gives the whole variable domain EAGVTQFPSHSVIEKGQTVTLRCDPISGHDNLYWYRRVMGKEIKFLLHFVKESKQDESGMPNNRFLAERTGGTYSTLKVQPAELEDSGVYFCASSPRTVYGNTIYFGEGSWLTVV.

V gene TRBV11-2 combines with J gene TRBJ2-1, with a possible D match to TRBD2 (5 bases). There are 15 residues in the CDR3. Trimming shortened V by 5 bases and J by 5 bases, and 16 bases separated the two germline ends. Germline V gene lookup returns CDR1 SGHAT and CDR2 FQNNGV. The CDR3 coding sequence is TGTGCCAGCAGCGCGGGCTTACTCCGGGACAATGAGCAGTTCTTC. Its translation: CASSAGLLRDNEQFF.